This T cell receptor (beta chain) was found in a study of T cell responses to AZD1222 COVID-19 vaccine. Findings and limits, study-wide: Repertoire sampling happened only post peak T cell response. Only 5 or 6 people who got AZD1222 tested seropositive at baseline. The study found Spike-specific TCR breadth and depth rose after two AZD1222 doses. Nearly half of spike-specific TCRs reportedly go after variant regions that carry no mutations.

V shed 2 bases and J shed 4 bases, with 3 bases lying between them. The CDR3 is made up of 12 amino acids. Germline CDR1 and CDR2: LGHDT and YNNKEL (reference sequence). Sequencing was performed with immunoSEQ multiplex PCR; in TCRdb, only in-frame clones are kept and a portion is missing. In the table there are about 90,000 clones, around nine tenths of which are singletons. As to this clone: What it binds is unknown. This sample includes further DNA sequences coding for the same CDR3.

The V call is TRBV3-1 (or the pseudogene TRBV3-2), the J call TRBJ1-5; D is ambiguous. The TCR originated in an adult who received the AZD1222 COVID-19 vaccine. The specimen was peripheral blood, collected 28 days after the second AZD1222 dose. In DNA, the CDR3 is TGTGCCAGCAGCCAACCGAATCAGCCCCAGCATTTT. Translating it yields CASSQPNQPQHF.